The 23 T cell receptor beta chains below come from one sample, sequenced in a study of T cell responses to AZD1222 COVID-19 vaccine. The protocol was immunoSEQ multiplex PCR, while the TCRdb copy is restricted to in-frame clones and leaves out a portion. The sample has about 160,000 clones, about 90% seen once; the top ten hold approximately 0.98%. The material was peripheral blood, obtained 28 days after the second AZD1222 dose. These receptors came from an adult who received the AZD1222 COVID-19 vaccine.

The CDR3, as DNA: TGTGCCAGCAGCTCCCGGCTGGCCGGGGGCACTGAAGCTTTCTTT. Protein product: CASSSRLAGGTEAFF. The chain carries TRBV7-2 and TRBJ1-1, with D possibly TRBD1 on 5 matching bases. There are 15 residues in the CDR3. V was clipped by 4 bases and J by 4 bases, with 16 bases between them. Germline V gives CDR1 SGHTA, CDR2 FQGNSA.

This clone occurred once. The CDR3 region is CASSISEQPQHF. CDR3 nucleotide sequence: TGTGCCAGTAGTATCAGTGAACAGCCCCAGCATTTT. The rearrangement joins TRBV19 to TRBJ1-5, with D unclear. The germline V and J ends were trimmed by 3 bases and 7 bases, with 7 bases remaining between them. Germline loops: CDR1 LNHDA, CDR2 SQIVND (reference sequence). The CDR3 contains 12 residues.

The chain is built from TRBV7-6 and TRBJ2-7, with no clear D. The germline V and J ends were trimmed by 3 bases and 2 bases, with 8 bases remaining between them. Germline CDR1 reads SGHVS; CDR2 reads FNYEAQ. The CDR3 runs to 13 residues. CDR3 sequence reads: CASSFDIAYEQYF. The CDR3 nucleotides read TGTGCCAGCAGCTTCGACATAGCCTACGAGCAGTACTTC.

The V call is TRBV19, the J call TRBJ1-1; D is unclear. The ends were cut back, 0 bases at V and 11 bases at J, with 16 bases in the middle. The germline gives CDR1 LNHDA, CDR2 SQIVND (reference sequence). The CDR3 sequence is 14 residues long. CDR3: CASSIEVGRLGAFF. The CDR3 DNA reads TGTGCCAGTAGTATAGAGGTCGGCAGGCTTGGGGCTTTCTTT.

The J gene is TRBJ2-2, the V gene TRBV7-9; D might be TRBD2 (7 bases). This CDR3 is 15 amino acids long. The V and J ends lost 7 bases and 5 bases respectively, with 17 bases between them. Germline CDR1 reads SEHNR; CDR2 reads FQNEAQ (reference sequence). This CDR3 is CASTPRGGQTGELFF. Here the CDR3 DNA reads TGTGCCAGCACCCCAAGGGGGGGTCAGACCGGGGAGCTGTTTTTT. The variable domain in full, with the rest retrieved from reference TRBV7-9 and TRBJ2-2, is DTGVSQNPRHKITKRGQNVTFRCDPISEHNRLYWYRQTLGQGPEFLTYFQNEAQLEKSRLLSDRFSAERPKGSFSTLEIQRTEQGDSAMYLCASTPRGGQTGELFFGEGSRLTVL.

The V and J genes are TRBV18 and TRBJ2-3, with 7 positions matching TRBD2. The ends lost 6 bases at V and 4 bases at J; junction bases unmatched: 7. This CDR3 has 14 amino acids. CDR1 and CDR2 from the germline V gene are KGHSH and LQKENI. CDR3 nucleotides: TGTGCCAGCTCGAGGACTAGTGGCTCAGATACGCAGTATTTT. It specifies CASSRTSGSDTQYF. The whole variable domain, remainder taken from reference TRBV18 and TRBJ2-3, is NAGVMQNPRHLVRRRGQEARLRCSPMKGHSHVYWYRQLPEEGLKFMVYLQKENIIDESGMPKERFSAEFPKEGPSILRIQQVVRGDSAAYFCASSRTSGSDTQYFGPGTRLTVL.

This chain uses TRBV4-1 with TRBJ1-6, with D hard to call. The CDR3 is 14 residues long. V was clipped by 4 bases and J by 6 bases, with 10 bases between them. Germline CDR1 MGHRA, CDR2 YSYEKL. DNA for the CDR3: TGCGCCAGCAGCCGCCAAACTCCTAATTCACCCCTCCACTTT. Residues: CASSRQTPNSPLHF.

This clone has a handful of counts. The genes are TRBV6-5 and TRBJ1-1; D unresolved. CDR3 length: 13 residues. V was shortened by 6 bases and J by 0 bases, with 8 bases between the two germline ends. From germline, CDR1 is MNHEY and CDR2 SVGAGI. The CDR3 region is CASSSGVNTEAFF. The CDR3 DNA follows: TGTGCCAGCAGCTCCGGTGTGAACACTGAAGCTTTCTTT.

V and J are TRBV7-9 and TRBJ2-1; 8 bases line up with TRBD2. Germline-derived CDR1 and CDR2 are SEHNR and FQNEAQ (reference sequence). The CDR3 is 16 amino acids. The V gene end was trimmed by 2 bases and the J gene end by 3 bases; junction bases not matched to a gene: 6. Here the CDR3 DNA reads TGTGCCAGCAGCTTATCTGCGGGGGGCCTCTACAATGAGCAGTTCTTC. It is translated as CASSLSAGGLYNEQFF. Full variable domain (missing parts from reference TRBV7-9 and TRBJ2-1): DTGVSQNPRHKITKRGQNVTFRCDPISEHNRLYWYRQTLGQGPEFLTYFQNEAQLEKSRLLSDRFSAERPKGSFSTLEIQRTEQGDSAMYLCASSLSAGGLYNEQFFGPGTRLTVL.

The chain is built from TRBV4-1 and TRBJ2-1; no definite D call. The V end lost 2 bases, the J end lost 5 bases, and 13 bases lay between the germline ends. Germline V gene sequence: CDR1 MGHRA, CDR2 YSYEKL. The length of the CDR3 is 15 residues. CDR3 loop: CASSQSSAYNNEQFF. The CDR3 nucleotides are TGCGCCAGCAGCCAATCAAGCGCCTACAACAATGAGCAGTTCTTC.

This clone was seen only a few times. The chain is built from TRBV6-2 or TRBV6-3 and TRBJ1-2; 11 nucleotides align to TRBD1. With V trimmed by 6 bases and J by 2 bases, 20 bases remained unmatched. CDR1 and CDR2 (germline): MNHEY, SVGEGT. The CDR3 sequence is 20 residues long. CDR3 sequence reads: CASRYPAAVARTGGNYGYTF. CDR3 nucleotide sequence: TGTGCCAGCAGATACCCGGCAGCGGTGGCCCGGACAGGGGGCAACTATGGCTACACCTTC.

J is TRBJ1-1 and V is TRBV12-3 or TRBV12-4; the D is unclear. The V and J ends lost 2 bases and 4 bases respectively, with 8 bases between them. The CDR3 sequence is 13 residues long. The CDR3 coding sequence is TGTGCCAGCAGTTTAATTAAGGGCACTGAAGCTTTCTTT. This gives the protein CASSLIKGTEAFF.

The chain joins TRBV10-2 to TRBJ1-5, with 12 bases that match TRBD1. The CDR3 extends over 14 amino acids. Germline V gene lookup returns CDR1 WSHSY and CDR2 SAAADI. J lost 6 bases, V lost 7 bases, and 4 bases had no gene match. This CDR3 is CASTGQGASQPQHF. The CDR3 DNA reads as TGCGCCAGCACGGGACAGGGGGCGAGTCAGCCCCAGCATTTT.

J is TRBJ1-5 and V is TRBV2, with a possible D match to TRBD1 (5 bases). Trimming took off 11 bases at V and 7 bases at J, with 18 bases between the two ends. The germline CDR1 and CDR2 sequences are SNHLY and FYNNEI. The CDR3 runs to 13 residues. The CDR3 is CALGGGTGQPQHF. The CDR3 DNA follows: TGTGCCCTCGGCGGGGGAACGGGGCAGCCCCAGCATTTT.

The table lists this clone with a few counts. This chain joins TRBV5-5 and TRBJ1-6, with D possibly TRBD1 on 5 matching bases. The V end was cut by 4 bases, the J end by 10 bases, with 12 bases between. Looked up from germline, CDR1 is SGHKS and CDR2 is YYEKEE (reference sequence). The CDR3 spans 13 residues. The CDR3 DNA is TGTGCCAGCAGCCAGGGCCCCGGGTCACCCCTCCACTTT. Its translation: CASSQGPGSPLHF. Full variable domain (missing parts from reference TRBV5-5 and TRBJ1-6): DAGVTQSPTHLIKTRGQQVTLRCSPISGHKSVSWYQQVLGQGPQFIFQYYEKEERGRGNFPDRFSARQFPNYSSELNVNALLLGDSALYLCASSQGPGSPLHFGNGTRLTVT.

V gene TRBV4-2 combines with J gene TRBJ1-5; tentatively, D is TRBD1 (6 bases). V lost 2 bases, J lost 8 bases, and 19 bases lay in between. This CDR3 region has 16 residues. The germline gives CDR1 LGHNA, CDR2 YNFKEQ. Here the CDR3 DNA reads TGTGCCAGCAGCCAATGGGCGAGGGGGTTGGGAGAGCCCCAGCATTTT. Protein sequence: CASSQWARGLGEPQHF.

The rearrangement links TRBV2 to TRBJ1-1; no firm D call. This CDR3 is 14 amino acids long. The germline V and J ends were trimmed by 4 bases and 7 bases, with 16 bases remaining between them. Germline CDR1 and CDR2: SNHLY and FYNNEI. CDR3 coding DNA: TGTGCCAGCAGTGTTCTGGACCGGGAGATTGAAGCTTTCTTT. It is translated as CASSVLDREIEAFF.

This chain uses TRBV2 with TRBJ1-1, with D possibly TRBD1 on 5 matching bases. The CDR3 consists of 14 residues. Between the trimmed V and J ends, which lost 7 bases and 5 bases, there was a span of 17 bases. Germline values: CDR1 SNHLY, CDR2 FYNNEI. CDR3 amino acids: CASTVFGGSTEAFF. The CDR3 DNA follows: TGTGCCAGCACCGTGTTCGGGGGTTCAACTGAAGCTTTCTTT.

The CDR3 DNA reads TGCGCCAGCAGTGAGGACCTCTCGTACATTCAAGAAGAGACCCAGTACTTC. Its protein is CASSEDLSYIQEETQYF. The V gene is TRBV10-2, the J gene TRBJ2-5; D is unclear. The V end lost 2 bases, the J end lost 3 bases, and 19 bases lay between the germline ends. Germline V gene data show CDR1 as WSHSY and CDR2 as SAAADI. The CDR3 consists of 17 residues.

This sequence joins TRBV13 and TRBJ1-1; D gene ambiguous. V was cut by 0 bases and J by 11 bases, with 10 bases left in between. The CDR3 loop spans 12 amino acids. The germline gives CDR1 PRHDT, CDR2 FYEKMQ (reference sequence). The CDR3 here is CASSLGRRFAFF. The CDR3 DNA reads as TGTGCCAGCAGCTTAGGGCGGCGGTTCGCTTTCTTT.

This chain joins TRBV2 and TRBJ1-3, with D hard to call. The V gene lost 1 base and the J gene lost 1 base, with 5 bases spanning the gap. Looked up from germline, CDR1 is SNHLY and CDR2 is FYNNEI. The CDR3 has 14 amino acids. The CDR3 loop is CASSEGHSGNTIYF. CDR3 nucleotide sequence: TGTGCCAGCAGTGAAGGACATTCTGGAAACACCATATATTTT. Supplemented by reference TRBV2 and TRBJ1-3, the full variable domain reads EPEVTQTPSHQVTQMGQEVILRCVPISNHLYFYWYRQILGQKVEFLVSFYNNEISEKSEIFDDQFSVERPDGSNFTLKIRSTKLEDSAMYFCASSEGHSGNTIYFGEGSWLTVV.

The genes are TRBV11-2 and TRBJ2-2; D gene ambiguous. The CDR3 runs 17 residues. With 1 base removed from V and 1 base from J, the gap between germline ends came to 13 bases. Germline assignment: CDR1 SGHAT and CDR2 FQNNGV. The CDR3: CASSLASGSVNTGELFF. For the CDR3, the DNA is TGTGCCAGCAGCTTAGCTTCCGGGTCCGTGAACACCGGGGAGCTGTTTTTT.

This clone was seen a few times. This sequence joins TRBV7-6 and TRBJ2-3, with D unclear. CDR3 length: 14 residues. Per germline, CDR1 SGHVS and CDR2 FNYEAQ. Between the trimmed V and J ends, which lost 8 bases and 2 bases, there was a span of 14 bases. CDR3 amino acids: CASGRQTLTDTQYF. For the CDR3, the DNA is TGTGCCAGCGGCCGGCAGACACTCACAGATACGCAGTATTTT.